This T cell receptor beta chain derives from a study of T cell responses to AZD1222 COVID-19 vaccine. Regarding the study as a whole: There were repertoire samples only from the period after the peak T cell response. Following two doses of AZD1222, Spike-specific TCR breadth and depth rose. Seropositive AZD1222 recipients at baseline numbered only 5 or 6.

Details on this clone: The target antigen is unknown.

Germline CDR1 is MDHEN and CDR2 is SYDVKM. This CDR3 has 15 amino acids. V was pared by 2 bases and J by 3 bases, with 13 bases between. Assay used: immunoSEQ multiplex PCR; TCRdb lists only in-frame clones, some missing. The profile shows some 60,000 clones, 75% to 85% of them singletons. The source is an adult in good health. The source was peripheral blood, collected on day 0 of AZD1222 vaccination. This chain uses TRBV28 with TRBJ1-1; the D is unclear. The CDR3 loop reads CASSLVGLVDTEAFF. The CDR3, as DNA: TGTGCCAGCAGTTTAGTAGGGTTAGTCGACACTGAAGCTTTCTTT.